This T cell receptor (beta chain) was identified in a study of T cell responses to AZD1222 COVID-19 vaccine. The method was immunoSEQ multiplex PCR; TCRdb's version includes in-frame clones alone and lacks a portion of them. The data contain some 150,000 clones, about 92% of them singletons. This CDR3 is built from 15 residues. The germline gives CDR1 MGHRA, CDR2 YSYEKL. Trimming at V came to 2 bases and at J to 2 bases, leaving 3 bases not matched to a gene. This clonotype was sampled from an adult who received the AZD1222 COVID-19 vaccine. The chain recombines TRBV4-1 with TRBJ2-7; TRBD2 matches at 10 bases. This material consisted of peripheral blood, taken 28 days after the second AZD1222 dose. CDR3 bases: TGCGCCAGCAGCCAACTAGCGGGGGATGCCTACGAGCAGTACTTC. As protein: CASSQLAGDAYEQYF.